This TCR beta chain was documented in a study of T cell repertoires in cytomegalovirus infection. Study information: It can be stated that public TCR beta signatures indicated CMV infection as well as a matching HLA type. Findings and caveats of the study: Public TCR beta family frequency separated CMV-and-HLA carriers, including in an independent cohort.

TCRdb redid the calling of the reads with MiXCR, one entry per CDR3 protein. Found here are about 400,000 distinct CDR3 sequences, about a sixth of them singletons; the top ten hold 8.7%. A note on this clonotype: The antigen is undetermined.

Trimming took 1 base from V and 5 from J, leaving 17 bases between them. Germline CDR1 reads LNHNV; CDR2 reads YYDKDF (reference sequence). The CDR3 has 16 residues. The source material was PBMCs. This clonotype was sampled from a human donor in good health (CMV status not recorded). Some clones in this sample may be carry-over from other donors' samples. V usage is TRBV15 and J usage is TRBJ1-2; D is unresolved. The CDR3: CATSRVLGSPPYGYTF. The CDR3 nucleotides are TGTGCCACCAGCAGAGTCCTAGGGTCGCCTCCTTATGGCTACACCTTC.